These 30 T cell receptor beta chains were all obtained from the same sample, sequenced in a study of spatial heterogeneity in lung cancer. Overall study findings and caveats: Expanded intratumoral alpha and beta TCR counts tracked tumor mutation counts.

MiXCR, run by TCRdb on the 5' RACE reads, gives a single entry per CDR3 protein. The sample records thousands of distinct CDR3 sequences, 25% to 30% being singletons. Their antigen targets remain unknown. The time point: sample taken at primary tumor resection. The sample here was lung tumor tissue, taken at surgery. The origin of the receptors is a male donor with early-stage non-small cell lung cancer.

V gene TRBV29-1 combines with J gene TRBJ2-5; D gene ambiguous. This CDR3 has 12 residues. Trimming took off 3 bases at V and 2 bases at J, with 7 bases between the two ends. The V gene's germline CDR1 is SQVTM and CDR2 ANQGSEA. In nucleotides, the CDR3 is TGCAGCGTTGATTACGGACAAGAGACCCAGTACTTC. Its translation is CSVDYGQETQYF.

By sample share, this clonotype is large. The chain couples TRBV27 to TRBJ2-4; no clear D. Germline V lookup: CDR1 MNHEY, CDR2 SMNVEV (reference sequence). Trimming cost V 5 bases and J 8 bases, with 13 bases left between them. The CDR3 has 13 amino acids. CDR3 coding DNA: TGTGCCAGCAGTAGGATTCTTGGGGACATTCAGTACTTC. Translating gives CASSRILGDIQYF.

This clonotype counts as medium-sized. V and J are TRBV6-2 or TRBV6-3 and TRBJ2-2; a possible D gene is TRBD1 (6 bases). CDR1 and CDR2 (germline): MNHEY, SVGEGT. Between the trimmed V and J ends, which lost 4 bases and 5 bases, there was a span of 17 bases. CDR3 size: 16 residues. CDR3 bases: TGTGCCAGCAGTTCCACAGGGATCGCGAGGACCGGGGAGCTGTTTTTT. As protein: CASSSTGIARTGELFF.

The rearrangement links TRBV28 to TRBJ1-1; D unresolved. The CDR3 has 15 residues. Germline V lookup: CDR1 MDHEN, CDR2 SYDVKM. V was clipped by 3 bases and J by 0 bases, with 11 bases between them. CDR3 nucleotide sequence: TGTGCCAGCAGTTTGGCTCATACTCTGAACACTGAAGCTTTCTTT. Translating it yields CASSLAHTLNTEAFF.

The J gene is TRBJ2-7, the V gene TRBV20-1, with TRBD2 matching over 8 bases. This CDR3 region has 14 residues. The germline V gene encodes CDR1 DFQATT and CDR2 SNEGSKA (reference sequence). The trim removed 6 bases at V and 0 bases at J, leaving 7 bases unmatched. The CDR3 loop reads CSAPTSESSYEQYF. In DNA, the CDR3 is TGCAGTGCCCCGACTAGCGAGAGCTCCTACGAGCAGTACTTC.

This clonotype is medium-sized (0.01 to 0.1%) within its sample. The chain couples TRBV5-1 to TRBJ2-2, with 8 positions matching TRBD1. The CDR3 is 17 residues long. J was trimmed by 4 bases and V by 1 base; bases with no gene match: 9. Germline CDR1 is SGHRS and CDR2 is YFSETQ. The CDR3: CASSLLGDRGSTGELFF. The CDR3 DNA sequence: TGCGCCAGCAGCTTGTTAGGAGACAGGGGTAGCACCGGGGAGCTGTTTTTT. Variable domain in full (rest from reference TRBV5-1 and TRBJ2-2): KAGVTQTPRYLIKTRGQQVTLSCSPISGHRSVSWYQQTPGQGLQFLFEYFSETQRNKGNFPGRFSGRQFSNSRSEMNVSTLELGDSALYLCASSLLGDRGSTGELFFGEGSRLTVL.

The V gene is TRBV7-6, the J gene TRBJ2-7, with D perhaps TRBD2 (6 bases). This CDR3 region has 12 residues. In germline, CDR1 is SGHVS, CDR2 FNYEAQ. Trimming left V 1 base short and J 7 bases short, with 8 bases between. CDR3 in amino acids: CASSLGDSEQYF. The DNA for the CDR3 is TGTGCCAGCAGCTTAGGGGACTCTGAGCAGTACTTC. The complete variable domain, with remaining parts taken from reference TRBV7-6 and TRBJ2-7, reads GAGVSQSPRYKVTKRGQDVALRCDPISGHVSLYWYRQALGQGPEFLTYFNYEAQQDKSGLPNDRFSAERPEGSISTLTIQRTEQRDSAMYRCASSLGDSEQYFGPGTRLTVT.

About this clonotype itself: Here the CDR3 omits its conserved ending phenylalanine or tryptophan, so a read error is the likely source. The chain employs TRBV20-1 and TRBJ2-5; tentatively, D is TRBD1 (6 bases). This CDR3 comprises 16 residues. V was shortened by 0 bases and J by 0 bases, with 14 bases between the two germline ends. Germline CDR1 reads DFQATT; CDR2 reads SNEGSKA (reference sequence). CDR3 nucleotides: TGCAGTGCTAGAGATCCCAGGGGCAGATACCAAGAGACCCAGTACTCC. It translates to CSARDPRGRYQETQYS.

This clonotype counts as medium-sized (0.01 to 0.1%). The junction does not match germline at one end; this may be a read error. V is TRBV27 and J is TRBJ1-2; D ambiguous. The CDR3 contains 9 residues. Per germline, CDR1 MNHEY and CDR2 SMNVEV (reference sequence). CDR3 protein: CGSPYGYTF. The CDR3 bases are TGTGGCAGCCCTTATGGCTACACCTTC.

This clonotype is medium-sized within its sample. The J gene is TRBJ2-1, the V gene TRBV6-1, with D maybe TRBD2 (6 bases). The V end was cut by 3 bases, the J end by 2 bases, with 17 bases between. The germline gives CDR1 MNHNS, CDR2 SASEGT. CDR3 length: 17 residues. The CDR3 bases are TGTGCCAGCAGTGAGTTCGGACTAAATGAACCCTACAATGAGCAGTTCTTC. It codes for CASSEFGLNEPYNEQFF.

Within the sample, this clonotype is medium-sized. This sequence joins TRBV20-1 and TRBJ1-1; 7 nucleotides line up with TRBD1. V gave up 2 bases and J gave up 1 base; unmatched junction bases: 13. Germline CDR1 reads DFQATT; CDR2 reads SNEGSKA (reference sequence). The CDR3 has 17 residues. In DNA form, the CDR3 reads TGCAGTGCTAGATTCCCGACAGGGCAAGGGAGGAACACTGAAGCTTTCTTT. This codes for CSARFPTGQGRNTEAFF.

This CDR3 reads CASSLGLAGYEQYF. The CDR3 DNA follows: TGTGCCAGCAGCCTGGGACTAGCGGGGTACGAGCAGTACTTC. The chain joins TRBV7-2 to TRBJ2-7; 13 bases are shared with TRBD2. Germline V gives CDR1 SGHTA, CDR2 FQGNSA. Unmatched junction bases numbered 2, after V lost 5 bases and J lost 4 bases. This CDR3 region has 14 residues.

This clonotype is medium-sized in the sample. The chain is built from TRBV7-9 and TRBJ1-1, with a possible D match to TRBD1 (6 bases). CDR1 SEHNR and CDR2 FQNEAQ come from the germline V gene (reference sequence). Trimming pared 4 bases from V and 2 bases from J, leaving 11 bases between. The CDR3 is 14 residues long. In nucleotides, the CDR3 is TGTGCCAGCAGCTCTACAGGGTTTAACACTGAAGCTTTCTTT. Translation gives CASSSTGFNTEAFF.

The chain joins TRBV29-1 to TRBJ1-6; D is ambiguous. Trimming shortened V by 0 bases and J by 7 bases, and 10 bases separated the two germline ends. The germline CDR1 and CDR2 sequences are SQVTM and ANQGSEA. This CDR3 has 14 amino acids. The CDR3 here is CSVEDGPTNSPLHF. In DNA, the CDR3 is TGCAGCGTTGAAGACGGGCCGACAAATTCACCCCTCCACTTT.

This clonotype has ten or more counts. V gene TRBV5-4 combines with J gene TRBJ1-2, with TRBD1 matching over 7 bases. The CDR3 totals 15 residues. V gave up 0 bases and J gave up 3 bases; unmatched junction bases: 5. The germline V gene has CDR1 SGHNT and CDR2 YYREEE (reference sequence). The CDR3: CASSLGTGADYGYTF. The CDR3 nucleotides read TGTGCCAGCAGCTTGGGTACAGGGGCTGACTATGGCTACACCTTC.

This clonotype is medium-sized in the sample. V and J are TRBV12-3 or TRBV12-4 and TRBJ2-3; the match to TRBD1 covers 11 bases. V was clipped by 6 bases and J by 5 bases; unmatched bases: 10. The CDR3 has 16 amino acids. The CDR3 bases are TGTGCCAGCAGCCCAGGGACAGGGGGAAGGGGAGATACGCAGTATTTT. This gives the protein CASSPGTGGRGDTQYF.

This chain links TRBV6-4 with TRBJ2-3, with D unclear. Germline CDR1 is MRHNA and CDR2 is SNTAGT. This CDR3 comprises 13 residues. V lost 3 bases, J lost 6 bases, and 10 bases lay in between. CDR3 region: CASSEGHVDTQYF. The CDR3, as DNA: TGTGCCAGCAGTGAGGGTCATGTGGATACGCAGTATTTT.

This CDR3 reads CASSRQGAVVQYF. Written as DNA, the CDR3 is TGTGCCAGCAGCCGACAGGGGGCTGTGGTGCAGTACTTC. This sequence joins TRBV12-3 or TRBV12-4 and TRBJ2-7; 10 bases match TRBD1. Trimming removed 6 bases from V and 9 bases from J; junction bases left unmatched: 8. The CDR3 has 13 residues.

In its sample, this clonotype is medium-sized. The chain employs TRBV7-6 and TRBJ2-2; no clear D gene. The CDR3 covers 14 residues. Looked up from germline, CDR1 is SGHVS and CDR2 is FNYEAQ. The V end was cut by 2 bases, the J end by 7 bases, with 11 bases between. The CDR3 is CASSLLASDGELFF. The CDR3 nucleotides read TGTGCCAGCAGCTTATTGGCGTCAGACGGGGAGCTGTTTTTT.

V gene TRBV5-4 combines with J gene TRBJ1-4, with a tentative D call TRBD1 (6 bases). V was pared by 4 bases and J by 5 bases, with 12 bases between. This CDR3 comprises 14 residues. Germline CDR1 and CDR2: SGHNT and YYREEE (reference sequence). The CDR3 region is CASSAGQTNEKLFF. CDR3 bases: TGTGCCAGCAGCGCGGGACAAACCAATGAAAAACTGTTTTTT.

In this sample, this clonotype is medium-sized (0.01 to 0.1%). The chain is built from TRBV20-1 and TRBJ2-5; no clear D. The CDR3 consists of 14 residues. Germline V lookup: CDR1 DFQATT, CDR2 SNEGSKA (reference sequence). V shed 0 bases and J shed 4 bases, with 12 bases lying between them. DNA for the CDR3: TGCAGTGCTAGAGATAGGGTATCAGCAGAGACCCAGTACTTC. Residues: CSARDRVSAETQYF.

This clonotype occurred a few times. The rearrangement joins TRBV24-1 to TRBJ2-7; 7 bases map to TRBD1. Trimming cost V 3 bases and J 3 bases; bases outside gene matches: 4. The CDR3 is made up of 14 amino acids. From germline, CDR1 is KGHDR and CDR2 SFDVKD. The CDR3 sequence is CATSDQQGNYEQYF. The CDR3 DNA is TGTGCCACCAGTGATCAACAGGGGAACTACGAGCAGTACTTC.

Judged by abundance, this clonotype is large (0.1 to 1%). This rearrangement joins TRBV6-1 to TRBJ1-1; D is possibly TRBD1 (5 bases). Germline CDR1 MNHNS, CDR2 SASEGT. V lost 0 bases, J lost 1 base, and 6 bases lay in between. This CDR3 spans 14 amino acids. DNA of the CDR3: TGTGCCAGCAGTGAAGCTCAGGGGAACACTGAAGCTTTCTTT. Its protein is CASSEAQGNTEAFF.

The chain couples TRBV6-5 to TRBJ2-3, with D unclear. The germline gives CDR1 MNHEY, CDR2 SVGAGI. V lost 5 bases and J 2 bases, leaving 8 bases between the germline ends. The CDR3 spans 13 residues. CDR3 nucleotides: TGTGCCAGCAGTACGACGGACACAGATACGCAGTATTTT. Translating it yields CASSTTDTDTQYF.

By frequency in the sample, this clonotype is medium-sized (0.01 to 0.1%). The chain recombines TRBV28 with TRBJ2-3; 10 nucleotides align to TRBD1. CDR1 and CDR2 (germline): MDHEN, SYDVKM. With 4 bases clipped from V and 2 bases from J, the junction kept 6 bases outside the gene matches. The CDR3 is 16 amino acids. The CDR3 sequence: CASSSTGTGVTDTQYF. The CDR3 DNA sequence: TGTGCCAGCAGTTCAACCGGGACAGGGGTCACAGATACGCAGTATTTT.

J is TRBJ2-3 and V is TRBV19; D is undetermined. Trimming removed 6 bases at V and 2 bases at J, with 15 bases between. Germline CDR1 is LNHDA and CDR2 is SQIVND (reference sequence). The CDR3 consists of 15 residues. CDR3 sequence: CASSQRVLITDTQYF. As DNA, the CDR3 is TGTGCCAGTAGCCAAAGGGTACTCATCACAGATACGCAGTATTTT.

The chain recombines TRBV28 with TRBJ1-2; D gene ambiguous. Germline CDR1 reads MDHEN; CDR2 reads SYDVKM. V was pared by 5 bases and J by 3 bases, with 10 bases between. This CDR3 has 13 residues. The CDR3 bases are TGTGCCAGCAGTCTTAACAGAGACTATGGCTACACCTTC. Translation: CASSLNRDYGYTF.

By share, this clonotype ranks as large. The genes are TRBV20-1 and TRBJ1-5, with a tentative D call TRBD1 (6 bases). Germline CDR1 DFQATT, CDR2 SNEGSKA (reference sequence). V shed 6 bases and J shed 0 bases, with 18 bases lying between them. The CDR3 spans 16 residues. This CDR3 is CSAAGTPNYSNQPQHF. The CDR3 DNA reads TGCAGTGCCGCCGGGACACCGAACTATAGCAATCAGCCCCAGCATTTT.

This clonotype is classed as medium-sized. The V and J genes are TRBV28 and TRBJ1-5, with 9 bases lining up with TRBD1. V shed 7 bases and J 1 base; nucleotides not matched to a gene: 5. Germline values: CDR1 MDHEN, CDR2 SYDVKM. CDR3 length: 15 amino acids. This CDR3 reads CASITGTGSNQPQHF. The CDR3 DNA follows: TGTGCCAGCATCACCGGGACAGGGAGCAATCAGCCCCAGCATTTT.

This clonotype ranks as large. The CDR3 DNA sequence: TGCAGTGCTAGGAAGGAGGCCTACGAGCAGTACTTC. Protein sequence: CSARKEAYEQYF. This chain joins TRBV20-1 and TRBJ2-7; weak D call: TRBD2 (5 bases). Germline-derived CDR1 and CDR2 are DFQATT and SNEGSKA (reference sequence). CDR3 length: 12 residues. Between the trimmed V and J ends, which lost 3 bases and 2 bases, there was a span of 8 bases.